This T cell receptor (beta chain) appears in the sequencing data of a study of blood T cell repertoires in COVID-19. At the level of the study: From T cells, B-cell-depleted T cells, or PBMCs came the material, which was cDNA or gDNA.

Per the original methods: Estimates of nucleated cell counts were drawn from the amplification of reference gene primers. Data came from immunoSEQ multiplex PCR; TCRdb stores just in-frame clones and leaves some out. V, J and clone size are taken as reported in that table, and D and trimming were inferred from the DNA itself. The profile shows approximately 40,000 clones, 70% to 90% of them singletons. Trimming took 1 base from V and 3 from J; bases not matched to a gene: 14. The germline V gene encodes CDR1 LNHDA and CDR2 SQIVND (reference sequence). CDR3 length: 18 residues. This chain joins TRBV19 and TRBJ1-2, with 7 bases matching TRBD1. The sequence was collected from a human donor in a cohort sampled during active COVID-19. Sequencing input: peripheral blood. CDR3 nucleotides: TGTGCCAGTAGTATAGTATGGCAGGGGGGAAGAATTGACTATGGCTACACCTTC. Its protein product is CASSIVWQGGRIDYGYTF.